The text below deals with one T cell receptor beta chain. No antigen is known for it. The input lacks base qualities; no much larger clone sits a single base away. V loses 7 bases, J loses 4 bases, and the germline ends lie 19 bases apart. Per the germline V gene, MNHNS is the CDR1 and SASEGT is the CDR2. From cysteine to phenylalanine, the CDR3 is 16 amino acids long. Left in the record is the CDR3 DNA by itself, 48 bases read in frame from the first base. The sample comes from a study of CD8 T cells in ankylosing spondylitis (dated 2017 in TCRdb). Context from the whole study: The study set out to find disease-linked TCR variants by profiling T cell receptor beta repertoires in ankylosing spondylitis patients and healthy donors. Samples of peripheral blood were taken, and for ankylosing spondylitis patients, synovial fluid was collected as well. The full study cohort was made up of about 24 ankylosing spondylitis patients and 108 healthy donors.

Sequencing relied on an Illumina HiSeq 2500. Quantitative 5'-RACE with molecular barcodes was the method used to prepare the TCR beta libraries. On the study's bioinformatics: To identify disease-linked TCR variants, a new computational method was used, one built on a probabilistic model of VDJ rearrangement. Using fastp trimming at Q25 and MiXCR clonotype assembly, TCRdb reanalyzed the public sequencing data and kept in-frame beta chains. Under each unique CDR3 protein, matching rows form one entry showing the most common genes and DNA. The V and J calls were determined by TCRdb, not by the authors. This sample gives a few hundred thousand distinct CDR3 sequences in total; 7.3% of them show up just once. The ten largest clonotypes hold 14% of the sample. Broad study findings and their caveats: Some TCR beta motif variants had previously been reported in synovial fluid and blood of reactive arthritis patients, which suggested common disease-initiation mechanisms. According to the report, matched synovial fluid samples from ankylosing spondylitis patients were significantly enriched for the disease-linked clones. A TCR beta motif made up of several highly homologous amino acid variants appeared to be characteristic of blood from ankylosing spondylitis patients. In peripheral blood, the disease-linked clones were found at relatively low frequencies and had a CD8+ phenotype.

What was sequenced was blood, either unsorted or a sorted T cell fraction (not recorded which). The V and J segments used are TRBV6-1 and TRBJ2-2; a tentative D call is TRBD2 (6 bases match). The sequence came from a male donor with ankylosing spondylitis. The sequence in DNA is TGTGCCAGCACCTTACGGGGGAAAGCGGGCACCGGGGAGCTGTTTTTT. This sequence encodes CASTLRGKAGTGELFF.